Detailed here is one T cell receptor (beta chain). Its antigen is not identified. The data belong to a study of cytomegalovirus exposure and HLA in healthy donors. With 60 Vbeta and 13 Jbeta primers, the PCR was carried out. Only in-frame clones appear in the TCRdb table, and some are missing; sequencing was by immunoSEQ multiplex PCR. In the table there are roughly 120,000 clones, roughly 82% of which are singletons. General study findings and limits: TCR beta V segments were, for the most part, productive about 87% or about 30% of the time in an earlier analysis.

This TCR derives from an older woman in good health and CMV-seropositive. Sequencing was carried out using PBMCs.

The CDR3 spells CASSEGGTSGRGEQYF. For the CDR3, the DNA is TGTGCCAGCAGCGAGGGCGGGACTAGCGGGAGAGGGGAGCAGTACTTC. The rearrangement links TRBV9 to TRBJ2-7; 14 bases align to TRBD2. Germline CDR1 reads SGDLS; CDR2 reads YYNGEE. The CDR3 runs 16 residues. The trim removed 3 bases at V and 7 bases at J, leaving 9 bases unmatched.